This TCR beta chain was retrieved from a study of shared clonotypes between healthy human individuals (dated by TCRdb to between 2020 and 2021). Notes on the research overall: The cohort comprised two women and a few men aged 18 to 49 years. Each donor's leukapheresis produced roughly between roughly 0.94 and 9.5 billion PBMCs. For each donor, CD4 naive and CD4 memory were each run on three plates, CD8 naive on two plates, and CD8 memory on one plate. To increase sequencing depth and limit assay-specific biases, different laboratories used diverse techniques to prepare libraries and sequence TCR repertoires. To estimate repertoire size and how much clonotypes are shared between individuals, the study performed deep sequencing of blood TCR repertoires from roughly five healthy adults. Beyond this particular receptor, the publication reports: Incomplete sequencing was indicated by rarefaction of sorted-subset datasets, despite the large sequencing depth. The genetic and exposure-history diversity represented was limited by the small number of donors. Pairwise subsampling indicated that sequencing depth was expected to affect the degree of clonotype sharing among donors. Compared with non-shared clonotypes, clonotypes shared by all four sorted-subset donors had higher generation probabilities. Estimated clonotype richness was generally larger for naive than for memory subsets. About 5% of naive CD4, 3% to 3.5% of naive CD8, around 2.3% of memory CD4, and about 0.4% of memory CD8 clonotypes were shared across a few donors. Sampling was limited to blood, and TCR repertoires in tissue likely differ from TCR repertoires in blood.

In the case of this clone: Its target antigen remains unknown. Base quality data are lacking; no much larger clone is found one base away.

Using the deep immunoSEQ assay, TCR CDR3 regions were amplified from genomic DNA by multiplex PCR. Genomic DNA extracted from each cell subset was distributed evenly over all wells of several immunoSEQ 96-well plates, and each plate served as one replicate. For sorted subsets, around 200 ng genomic DNA, equal to 25,000 to 35,000 T cell genomes, was loaded into each replicate PCR. The purified libraries were quantified using a Qubit 3.0 fluorometer, sized with a Bioanalyzer 2100, and then quantified again using the KAPA Library Quantification kit. Each immunoSEQ 96-well plate was sequenced on its own single-read 150-cycle Illumina NextSeq 550 flow cell. Regarding the original processing steps: Because the immunoSEQ output held only junctional sequences and lacked quality scores, the filtering could not match the filtering applied to full-length reads. Sequences were annotated with PyIR, a Python wrapper for IgBLAST v1.9, and V/J genes and CDR3 were assigned using IMGT germline references. Reads were removed for weak V/J assignments (E-value above 1e-6), missing CDR3, stop codons, out-of-frame junctions, or ambiguous translated residues. V3J clonotypes were defined as sequences sharing the same inferred V gene, J gene, and CDR3 amino acid sequence. Percentage overlap between repertoires was computed as shared unique clonotypes divided by the size of the smaller repertoire. Three approaches were used to assess repertoire richness: RTK rarefaction, the Chao1 estimator, and Recon v2.1 estimates of unobserved clonotypes. OLGA was used to compute generation probabilities for all TCRbeta clonotypes that the gDNA method yielded from a handful of donors. TCRdb took this table from immuneACCESS and kept in-frame rearrangements with V and J called. Such tables lack part of the clones; where checked against another copy, unresolved V genes explain under half of the gap, and the rest is unexplained. V, J and clone size derive from that table, while D and trimming were established from the DNA sequence. Recorded for this sample are around 2,000,000 clones; roughly 95% of them occurred a single time. Of the sample, 0.9% to 1.3% is held by the ten largest clones.

CD8 naive samples consisted of CD45RO-negative cells that were positively selected for CCR7, yielding a CD45RA+CCR7+ population without TemRA cells. Healthy HIV-negative adults with no recently reported acute infections or vaccinations were included as donors. All donors were Caucasian adults living in Nashville, Tennessee, USA. Blood was collected by leukapheresis, and PBMCs were isolated by Ficoll-Histopaque density gradient centrifugation and then cryopreserved in liquid nitrogen vapor phase. Analytical flow cytometry was used to check the purity and quantity of each magnetically sorted T cell population. Each sorted fraction had its genomic DNA isolated and then quantified by UV absorbance on a Nanodrop 2000c. The germline V gene gives CDR1 as SGHVS and CDR2 as FQNEAQ. Trimming leaves V shorter by 5 bases and J shorter by 5 bases, with the junction holding 14 bases beyond the gene matches. CDR3 length: 17 amino acids, cysteine to phenylalanine. Only the CDR3 region is kept as DNA, spanning 51 bases read in frame from base 1.

The origin of this receptor is a man between 18 and 35 years old in good health. Recombination joined TRBV7-8 with TRBJ2-7; TRBD2 agrees with 11 junctional bases. Sequencing was carried out using naive CD8+ T cells sorted from blood. What the cell subset or site label conveys for this sample: CD45RA+CCR7+. In nucleotide form, the sequence is TGTGCCAGCAGCCCAAAACTAGCGGGAGAAGTAGTCGACGAGCAGTACTTC. It translates to CASSPKLAGEVVDEQYF.